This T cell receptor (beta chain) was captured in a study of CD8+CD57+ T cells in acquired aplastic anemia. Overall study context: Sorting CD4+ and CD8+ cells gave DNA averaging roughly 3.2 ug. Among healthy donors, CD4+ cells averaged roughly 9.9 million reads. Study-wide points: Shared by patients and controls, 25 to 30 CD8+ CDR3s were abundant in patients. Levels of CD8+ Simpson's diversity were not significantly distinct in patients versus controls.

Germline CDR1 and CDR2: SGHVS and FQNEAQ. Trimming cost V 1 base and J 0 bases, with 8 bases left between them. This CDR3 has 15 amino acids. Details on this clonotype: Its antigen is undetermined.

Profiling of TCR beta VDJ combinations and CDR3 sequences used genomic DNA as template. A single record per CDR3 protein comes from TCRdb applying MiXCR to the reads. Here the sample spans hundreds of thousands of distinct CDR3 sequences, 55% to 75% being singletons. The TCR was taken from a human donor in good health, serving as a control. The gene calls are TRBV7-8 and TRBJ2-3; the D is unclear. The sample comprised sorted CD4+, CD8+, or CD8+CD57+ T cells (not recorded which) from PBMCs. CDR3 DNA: TGTGCCAGCAGCTTAGGGGTGGGGAGCACAGATACGCAGTATTTT. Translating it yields CASSLGVGSTDTQYF.